Below, 25 T cell receptor beta chains from the same sample are listed, as sequenced in a study of blood T cell repertoires in COVID-19. Assay: immunoSEQ multiplex PCR; the TCRdb copy retains only in-frame clones and omits some. The profile covers 85,000 to 90,000 clones, with around 82% appearing a single time and more than 1% taken by the ten largest. The sequenced material came from peripheral blood. These receptors were obtained from an elderly woman with acute or convalescent COVID-19.

The rearrangement joins TRBV18 to TRBJ1-2; 12 bases line up with TRBD1. This CDR3 has 13 amino acids. V trimming: 4 bases; J trimming: 7 bases; junction bases outside the gene matches: 1. Germline lookup yields CDR1 KGHSH and CDR2 LQKENI. CDR3 in DNA: TGTGCCAGCTCACTGGGACAGGGGGCTGGCTACACCTTC. Protein: CASSLGQGAGYTF.

This rearrangement joins TRBV28 to TRBJ1-1, with 11 bases identical to TRBD1. Germline loops: CDR1 MDHEN, CDR2 SYDVKM. The CDR3 is 13 amino acids. J gave up 7 bases and V 8 bases, and 6 bases lay outside the gene matches. The CDR3 DNA reads as TGTGCCAGCTGCACCGGGACAGGGGGTGAAGCTTTCTTT. This translates into CASCTGTGGEAFF.

The chain employs TRBV5-4 and TRBJ2-2, with TRBD1 identical over 10 bases. Germline V CDR1 and CDR2: SGHNT, YYREEE (reference sequence). CDR3 length: 15 residues. V trimming: 4 bases; J trimming: 4 bases; junction bases outside the gene matches: 4. The CDR3 bases are TGTGCCAGCAGCGGGACAGGGGTCGGCACCGGGGAGCTGTTTTTT. This encodes CASSGTGVGTGELFF.

The chain joins TRBV6-6 to TRBJ2-5, with D possibly TRBD2 on 5 matching bases. Trimming stripped 2 bases from V and 2 bases from J, with 6 bases between. Germline CDR1 MNHNY, CDR2 SVGAGI (reference sequence). The CDR3 extends over 13 amino acids. CDR3: CASSYRGQETQYF. DNA for the CDR3: TGTGCCAGCAGTTACAGAGGGCAAGAGACCCAGTACTTC.

This chain links TRBV28 with TRBJ2-5, with TRBD2 matching over 10 bases. The CDR3 has 14 amino acids. V lost 7 bases, J lost 5 bases, and 7 bases stayed unmatched. Germline CDR1 and CDR2: MDHEN and SYDVKM. The CDR3 region has the DNA TGTGCCAGCATCGTAGCGGGGGGCGGGGAGACCCAGTACTTC. It codes for CASIVAGGGETQYF. Full variable domain (rest looked up from reference TRBV28 and TRBJ2-5): DVKVTQSSRYLVKRTGEKVFLECVQDMDHENMFWYRQDPGLGLRLIYFSYDVKMKEKGDIPEGYSVSREKKERFSLILESASTNQTSMYLCASIVAGGGETQYFGPGTRLLVL.

The chain uses TRBV10-3 and TRBJ2-1; D remains unclear. The CDR3 is 13 amino acids. Trimming cost V 6 bases and J 0 bases, with 6 bases left between them. Germline assignment: CDR1 ENHRY and CDR2 SYGVKD. As DNA, the CDR3 is TGTGCCATCAGGCAGGACTCCTACAATGAGCAGTTCTTC. It yields the protein CAIRQDSYNEQFF.

The chain recombines TRBV7-8 with TRBJ2-7, with a possible D match to TRBD1 (5 bases). From germline, CDR1 is SGHVS and CDR2 FQNEAQ. This CDR3 is 15 amino acids long. Trimming left V 2 bases short and J 3 bases short, with 14 bases between. The CDR3 DNA sequence: TGTGCCAGCAGCTTATTCGACAGAAAAGACTACGAGCAGTACTTC. This encodes CASSLFDRKDYEQYF.

The chain links TRBV6-5 to TRBJ1-1; 10 bases are shared with TRBD1. The V segment lost 8 bases and the J segment 4 bases; nucleotides outside the gene matches: 4. Germline assignment: CDR1 MNHEY and CDR2 SVGAGI. This CDR3 is 13 amino acids long. The DNA of the CDR3 is TGTGCCAGCCTTGGACAGGGGGGCACTGAAGCTTTCTTT. Encoded protein: CASLGQGGTEAFF.

The chain links TRBV2 to TRBJ2-1, with 7 bases fitting TRBD2. The CDR3 runs 13 residues. V trimming: 10 bases; J trimming: 0 bases; junction bases outside the gene matches: 3. Germline assignment: CDR1 SNHLY and CDR2 FYNNEI. CDR3 bases: TGTGCCACGTTAGCGGGCTCCTACAATGAGCAGTTCTTC. Protein sequence: CATLAGSYNEQFF.

This chain joins TRBV3-1 (or the pseudogene TRBV3-2) and TRBJ1-6; D not certain. The V gene's germline CDR1 is LGHDT and CDR2 YNNKEL (reference sequence). Trimming pared 4 bases from V and 7 bases from J, leaving 11 bases between. The CDR3 covers 14 residues. The chain's CDR3 is CASSPTGGNSPLHF. The CDR3 DNA sequence: TGTGCCAGCAGCCCCACCGGAGGAAATTCACCCCTCCACTTT.

The chain employs TRBV23-1 and TRBJ2-3; D is uncertain. TRBV23-1 is treated as an ORF (open reading frame) with a function not yet certain. CDR3 size: 12 residues. Trimming removed 6 bases at V and 5 bases at J, with 9 bases between. CDR3: CASRFYGDTQYF. CDR3 DNA sequence: TGCGCCAGCAGGTTCTATGGAGATACGCAGTATTTT.

This chain joins TRBV18 and TRBJ2-3; the D is unclear. CDR1 KGHSH and CDR2 LQKENI come from the germline V gene. V shed 6 bases and J shed 2 bases, with 6 bases lying between them. The CDR3 totals 12 residues. CDR3 sequence: CASSRFTDTQYF. The CDR3 DNA reads TGTGCCAGCTCTCGGTTCACAGATACGCAGTATTTT.

This chain joins TRBV10-1 and TRBJ1-1, with D perhaps TRBD1 (6 bases). In germline, CDR1 is WNHNN, CDR2 SYGVQD (reference sequence). V lost 9 bases and J 0 bases, leaving 11 bases between the germline ends. The CDR3 loop spans 13 amino acids. The CDR3 DNA is TGCGCCAGTTCGACAGGAGTGAACACTGAAGCTTTCTTT. Translation gives CASSTGVNTEAFF.

This rearrangement joins TRBV5-1 to TRBJ2-1; 7 bases line up with TRBD1. This CDR3 region has 15 residues. CDR1 is SGHRS, CDR2 YFSETQ, per germline. V trimming: 4 bases; J trimming: 5 bases; junction bases outside the gene matches: 9. This CDR3 is CASSPRQGGDNEQFF. DNA for the CDR3: TGCGCCAGCAGCCCAAGACAGGGTGGGGACAATGAGCAGTTCTTC. Full variable domain (missing parts from reference TRBV5-1 and TRBJ2-1): KAGVTQTPRYLIKTRGQQVTLSCSPISGHRSVSWYQQTPGQGLQFLFEYFSETQRNKGNFPGRFSGRQFSNSRSEMNVSTLELGDSALYLCASSPRQGGDNEQFFGPGTRLTVL.

This clone was counted once. The chain carries TRBV24-1 and TRBJ2-3, with a possible D match to TRBD2 (6 bases). With 6 bases removed from V and 8 bases from J, the gap between germline ends came to 23 bases. Germline values: CDR1 KGHDR, CDR2 SFDVKD. CDR3 size: 16 residues. The CDR3 here is CATSLSGGVSSGTQYF. The CDR3 DNA is TGTGCCACCAGTCTCTCGGGCGGGGTATCAAGCGGTACGCAGTATTTT.

V gene TRBV6-5 combines with J gene TRBJ1-2; D remains unclear. V was clipped by 5 bases and J by 2 bases, with 9 bases between them. Germline V gives CDR1 MNHEY, CDR2 SVGAGI. This CDR3 contains 13 residues. The CDR3 sequence: CASSKSGNYGYTF. CDR3 sequence (DNA): TGTGCCAGCAGTAAATCCGGGAACTATGGCTACACCTTC.

This clone has more than one count but fewer than ten. The V gene is TRBV6-5, the J gene TRBJ1-1, with 8 bases fitting TRBD1. Germline V gives CDR1 MNHEY, CDR2 SVGAGI. The J segment lost 3 bases and the V segment lost 7 bases, leaving 1 base of the junction unmatched. This CDR3 spans 12 amino acids. DNA of the CDR3: TGTGCCAGCAACAGGGGGGACACTGAAGCTTTCTTT. It encodes CASNRGDTEAFF.

The gene calls are TRBV14 and TRBJ1-2; 8 nucleotides match TRBD1. CDR1 SGHDN and CDR2 FVKESK come from the germline V gene. J was trimmed by 1 base and V by 2 bases; bases with no gene match: 6. The CDR3 is 16 residues long. The chain's CDR3 is CASSQRQGAFNYGYTF. The CDR3 DNA is TGTGCCAGCAGCCAACGGCAGGGGGCATTTAACTATGGCTACACCTTC.

This clone was picked up a small number of times. The chain has TRBV6-5 and TRBJ2-2; D unclear. The CDR3 is 15 amino acids. Per the germline V gene, CDR1 is MNHEY and CDR2 is SVGAGI. V was cut by 4 bases and J by 0 bases, with 9 bases left in between. For the CDR3, the DNA is TGTGCCAGCAGTTCCACAACACCGAACACCGGGGAGCTGTTTTTT. Translated: CASSSTTPNTGELFF.

The chain has TRBV7-3 and TRBJ1-2; D gene uncertain. The germline CDR1 and CDR2 sequences are SGHTA and FQGTGA. Trimming stripped 2 bases from V and 3 bases from J, with 7 bases between. The CDR3 loop spans 13 amino acids. CDR3 region: CASSLGADYGYTF. The CDR3 DNA reads as TGTGCCAGCAGCTTAGGAGCAGACTATGGCTACACCTTC.

The genes are TRBV5-1 and TRBJ1-3; tentative D call: TRBD1 (6 bases). CDR1 and CDR2 (germline): SGHRS, YFSETQ. CDR3 length equals 17 residues. V lost 4 bases, J lost 0 bases, and 17 bases lay in between. The CDR3: CASSPGASIRSGNTIYF. The DNA of the CDR3 is TGCGCCAGCAGCCCAGGGGCGTCCATCCGCTCTGGAAACACCATATATTTT. Full variable domain (rest looked up from reference TRBV5-1 and TRBJ1-3): KAGVTQTPRYLIKTRGQQVTLSCSPISGHRSVSWYQQTPGQGLQFLFEYFSETQRNKGNFPGRFSGRQFSNSRSEMNVSTLELGDSALYLCASSPGASIRSGNTIYFGEGSWLTVV.

The genes are TRBV15 and TRBJ1-2, with D uncertain. The germline V gene has CDR1 LNHNV and CDR2 YYDKDF (reference sequence). Deletions cut 0 bases from V and 1 base from J, with 9 bases between. This CDR3 has 15 amino acids. This CDR3 is CATSRDRGFNYGYTF. The CDR3 bases are TGTGCCACCAGCAGAGATCGTGGCTTTAACTATGGCTACACCTTC.

This clone was seen just once. CDR3 nucleotides: TGTGCCAGCAGTGTGGGAAAACAGGGGTATGGCTACACCTTC. Translating gives CASSVGKQGYGYTF. This sequence joins TRBV2 and TRBJ1-2, with 7 bases aligning to TRBD1. The germline V gene has CDR1 SNHLY and CDR2 FYNNEI. CDR3 length equals 14 residues. The ends lost 4 bases at V and 5 bases at J; junction bases unmatched: 7.

The V gene is TRBV19, the J gene TRBJ1-1, with D possibly being TRBD1 (5 bases). Trimming took 4 bases from V and 5 from J, leaving 20 bases between them. Per the germline V gene, CDR1 is LNHDA and CDR2 is SQIVND (reference sequence). The CDR3 covers 16 residues. The CDR3 sequence: CASSSTSGGTRTEAFF. DNA of the CDR3: TGTGCCAGTAGTAGTACCAGCGGAGGGACGAGGACTGAAGCTTTCTTT.

This sequence joins TRBV2 and TRBJ2-2; 7 nucleotides agree with TRBD2. CDR3 length equals 14 residues. Germline assignment: CDR1 SNHLY and CDR2 FYNNEI. The V segment lost 8 bases and the J segment 2 bases; nucleotides outside the gene matches: 5. The CDR3 region is CASCGSGNTGELFF. DNA of the CDR3: TGTGCCAGCTGCGGGAGCGGAAACACCGGGGAGCTGTTTTTT.